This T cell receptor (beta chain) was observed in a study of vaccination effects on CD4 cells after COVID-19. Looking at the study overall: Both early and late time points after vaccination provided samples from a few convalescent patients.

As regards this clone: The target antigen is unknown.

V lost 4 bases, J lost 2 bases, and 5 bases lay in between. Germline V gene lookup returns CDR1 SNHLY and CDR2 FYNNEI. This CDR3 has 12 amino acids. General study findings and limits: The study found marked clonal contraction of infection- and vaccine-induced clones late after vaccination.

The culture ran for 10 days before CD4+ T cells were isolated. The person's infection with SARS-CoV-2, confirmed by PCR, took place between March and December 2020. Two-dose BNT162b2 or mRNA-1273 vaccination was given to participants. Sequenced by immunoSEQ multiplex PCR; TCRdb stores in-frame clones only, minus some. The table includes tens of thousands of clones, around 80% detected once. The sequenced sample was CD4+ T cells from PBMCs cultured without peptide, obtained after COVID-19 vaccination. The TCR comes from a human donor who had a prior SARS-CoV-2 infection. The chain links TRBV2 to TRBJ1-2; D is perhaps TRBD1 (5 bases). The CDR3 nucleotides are TGTGCCAGCAGTGGGGGGAACTATGGCTACACCTTC. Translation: CASSGGNYGYTF.